The next 19 T cell receptor beta chains were all read from a single sample in a study of beta chain features in type 1 diabetes. Which antigens these TCRs recognize remains unknown. Whole-study results and caveats: TCRB CDR3 length was moderately but significantly reduced in all four CD4+ subsets of Type 1 diabetes patients.

Since all of the isolated RNA was reverse transcribed, expressed TCRB transcripts were what got sequenced. Data came from immunoSEQ multiplex PCR; TCRdb stores just in-frame clones and leaves some out. The table records nearly 350,000 clones, roughly 9% of them present only once. The sequenced sample consisted of central memory CD4+ T cells from blood. The source of these receptors is a man aged 30-40 years with type 1 diabetes.

This clone has more than one count but fewer than ten. The chain couples TRBV5-6 to TRBJ2-1; tentative D call: TRBD1 (6 bases). Germline V gene data show CDR1 as SGHDT and CDR2 as YYEEEE. The CDR3 spans 12 residues. V was clipped by 2 bases and J by 9 bases, with 9 bases between them. CDR3 nucleotides: TGTGCCAGCAGCTTACAGGGTTTTGAGCAGTTCTTC. Encoded protein: CASSLQGFEQFF.

The rearrangement joins TRBV7-6 to TRBJ1-1; D unresolved. Germline-derived CDR1 and CDR2 are SGHVS and FNYEAQ. Trimming took 5 bases from V and 0 from J, leaving 10 bases between them. The CDR3 sequence is 14 residues long. CDR3 nucleotides: TGTGCCAGCAGCATTGCGTACCTGAACACTGAAGCTTTCTTT. Protein product: CASSIAYLNTEAFF.

This clone was picked up one time. The chain is built from TRBV9 and TRBJ1-2; tentative D call: TRBD1 (6 bases). The CDR3 contains 13 residues. Germline V gene sequence: CDR1 SGDLS, CDR2 YYNGEE. Trimming removed 4 bases from V and 4 bases from J, with 11 bases in between. The CDR3 region is CASSRTDGYGYTF. The CDR3 DNA is TGTGCCAGCAGCAGGACAGATGGCTATGGCTACACCTTC.

This chain joins TRBV2 and TRBJ1-2; D is undetermined. CDR3 length: 11 residues. Per the germline V gene, CDR1 is SNHLY and CDR2 is FYNNEI. V was clipped by 2 bases and J by 8 bases, with 6 bases between them. The DNA of the CDR3 is TGTGCCAGCAGTGAACTTTCCGGCTACACCTTC. Protein: CASSELSGYTF.

This chain joins TRBV7-2 and TRBJ2-5; no clear D gene. The V and J ends lost 1 base and 5 bases respectively, with 8 bases between them. This CDR3 comprises 13 residues. The germline CDR1 and CDR2 sequences are SGHTA and FQGNSA. CDR3 in amino acids: CASSLGSRETQYF. CDR3 coding DNA: TGTGCCAGCAGCTTAGGGTCGCGGGAGACCCAGTACTTC.

The rearrangement joins TRBV28 to TRBJ1-2; D gene ambiguous. This CDR3 spans 12 amino acids. V lost 6 bases and J lost 8, with 13 bases in between. Germline V lookup: CDR1 MDHEN, CDR2 SYDVKM. For the CDR3, the DNA is TGTGCCAGCAGCCCCGCAGTTACCGGCTACACCTTC. It encodes CASSPAVTGYTF.

There are a few counts of this clone. This chain links TRBV27 with TRBJ1-2, with D uncertain. V lost 0 bases and J lost 4, with 9 bases in between. This CDR3 comprises 14 residues. Germline CDR1 MNHEY, CDR2 SMNVEV (reference sequence). DNA for the CDR3: TGTGCCAGCAGTTTATCTCCGAACCCCTATGGCTACACCTTC. Translating gives CASSLSPNPYGYTF.

This clone was recorded a few times. CDR3 nucleotides: TGTGCCAGCAGTTATCGGAGGGGGCTTTACGAGCAGTACTTC. Its protein is CASSYRRGLYEQYF. V is TRBV6-5 and J is TRBJ2-7; D possibly corresponds to TRBD1 (7 bases). Between the trimmed V and J ends, which lost 3 bases and 4 bases, there was a span of 13 bases. Germline V CDR1 and CDR2: MNHEY, SVGAGI. The CDR3 spans 14 residues.

The rearrangement uses TRBV7-2 and TRBJ2-5, with D unresolved. CDR1 SGHTA and CDR2 FQGNSA come from the germline V gene. The CDR3 totals 13 residues. V was shortened by 3 bases and J by 3 bases, with 8 bases between the two germline ends. CDR3 sequence: CASSFLAEETQYF. CDR3 bases: TGTGCCAGCAGCTTTCTGGCCGAAGAGACCCAGTACTTC.

This clone was seen a handful of times. The chain carries TRBV5-4 and TRBJ2-1, with D unresolved. CDR1 is SGHNT, CDR2 YYREEE, per germline (reference sequence). The length of the CDR3 is 15 residues. V was clipped by 0 bases and J by 0 bases, with 7 bases between them. The CDR3 loop reads CASSLAATSYNEQFF. The DNA for the CDR3 is TGTGCCAGCAGCTTGGCGGCGACCTCCTACAATGAGCAGTTCTTC.

This sequence joins TRBV5-1 and TRBJ2-1, with 9 bases aligning to TRBD1. Germline V lookup: CDR1 SGHRS, CDR2 YFSETQ. The CDR3 is made up of 15 amino acids. V was pared by 4 bases and J by 7 bases, with 9 bases of the junction left unmatched. CDR3 residues: CASSRGGTGWNEQFF. In nucleotides, the CDR3 is TGCGCCAGCAGCCGGGGAGGGACAGGGTGGAATGAGCAGTTCTTC. The full variable domain, completed using reference TRBV5-1 and TRBJ2-1, is KAGVTQTPRYLIKTRGQQVTLSCSPISGHRSVSWYQQTPGQGLQFLFEYFSETQRNKGNFPGRFSGRQFSNSRSEMNVSTLELGDSALYLCASSRGGTGWNEQFFGPGTRLTVL.

This chain joins TRBV4-2 and TRBJ1-6, with no clear D. Deletions cut 1 base from V and 11 bases from J, with 12 bases between. The CDR3 loop spans 14 amino acids. CDR1 LGHNA and CDR2 YNFKEQ come from the germline V gene. Here the CDR3 reads CASSQVEGRTPLHF. The DNA for the CDR3 is TGTGCCAGCAGCCAAGTCGAAGGACGGACACCCCTCCACTTT.

The table lists this clone with many counts. The chain joins TRBV7-2 to TRBJ1-4; no clear D. In germline, CDR1 is SGHTA, CDR2 FQGNSA. The CDR3 loop spans 12 amino acids. V was trimmed by 2 bases and J by 7 bases, leaving 5 bases between them. In DNA form, the CDR3 reads TGTGCCAGCAGCTTACAGCGTGAAAAACTGTTTTTT. It translates to CASSLQREKLFF. Complete variable domain (other parts from reference TRBV7-2 and TRBJ1-4): GAGVSQSPSNKVTEKGKDVELRCDPISGHTALYWYRQSLGQGLEFLIYFQGNSAPDKSGLPSDRFSAERTGGSVSTLTIQRTQQEDSAVYLCASSLQREKLFFGSGTQLSVL.

This clone appeared many times. Other nucleotide sequences in the sample specify the same CDR3. This chain connects TRBV5-4 to TRBJ2-1; no definite D call. The CDR3 has 13 residues. The germline gives CDR1 SGHNT, CDR2 YYREEE (reference sequence). V shed 2 bases and J shed 4 bases, with 7 bases lying between them. CDR3 nucleotide sequence: TGTGCCAGCAGCTTCACGGAGTACAATGAGCAGTTCTTC. Its translation: CASSFTEYNEQFF.

This clone was seen a few times. The V call is TRBV11-2, the J call TRBJ2-5; tentatively, D is TRBD1 (6 bases). CDR3 length equals 13 residues. Trimming removed 6 bases from V and 0 bases from J, with 8 bases in between. Germline V lookup: CDR1 SGHAT, CDR2 FQNNGV. The CDR3 spells CASSRQDQETQYF. CDR3 bases: TGTGCCAGCAGTCGACAGGACCAAGAGACCCAGTACTTC.

Written as DNA, the CDR3 is TGCAGTGCTAGTAGCGGCTACACCTTC. Protein sequence: CSASSGYTF. This chain joins TRBV20-1 and TRBJ1-2, with unresolved D. The CDR3 consists of 9 residues. V gave up 3 bases and J gave up 8 bases, with 4 bases separating them. Germline V gene lookup returns CDR1 DFQATT and CDR2 SNEGSKA (reference sequence).

The chain couples TRBV14 to TRBJ1-2; 8 positions match TRBD1. J gave up 6 bases and V 5 bases, and 2 bases lay outside the gene matches. The CDR3 is made up of 12 amino acids. The germline V gene encodes CDR1 SGHDN and CDR2 FVKESK. The chain's CDR3 is CASSGQGNGYTF. The CDR3 DNA reads TGTGCCAGCAGCGGACAGGGTAATGGCTACACCTTC.

Notes on this clone: Other DNA sequences within the sample encode an identical CDR3. The genes are TRBV5-1 and TRBJ1-5; D remains ambiguous. The V gene's germline CDR1 is SGHRS and CDR2 YFSETQ. Trimming shortened V by 2 bases and J by 0 bases, and 3 bases separated the two germline ends. The CDR3 length is 13 residues. CDR3 coding DNA: TGCGCCAGCAGCTTAGATAGCAATCAGCCCCAGCATTTT. Amino acid sequence: CASSLDSNQPQHF.

As to this clone: Other DNA variants within this sample encode the same CDR3. The chain is built from TRBV4-3 and TRBJ2-3, with 10 bases identical to TRBD2. CDR3 length equals 17 residues. V lost 0 bases to trimming and J lost 4 bases; unmatched junction nucleotides: 7. Germline V gives CDR1 LGHNA, CDR2 YSLEER. CDR3 sequence reads: CASSQDPSGGAADTQYF. Written as DNA, the CDR3 is TGCGCCAGCAGCCAAGATCCGAGCGGGGGGGCCGCAGATACGCAGTATTTT.